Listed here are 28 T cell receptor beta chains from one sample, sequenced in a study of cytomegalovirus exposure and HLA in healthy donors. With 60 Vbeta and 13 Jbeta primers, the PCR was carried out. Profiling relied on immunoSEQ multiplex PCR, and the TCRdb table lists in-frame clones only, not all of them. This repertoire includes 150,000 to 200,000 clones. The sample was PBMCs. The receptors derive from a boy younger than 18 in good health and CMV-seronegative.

The CDR3: CAGTAHYQSYNEQFF. In nucleotides, the CDR3 is TGTGCAGGGACAGCCCACTACCAATCCTACAATGAGCAGTTCTTC. V gene TRBV2 combines with J gene TRBJ2-1; 7 nucleotides align to TRBD1. Looked up from germline, CDR1 is SNHLY and CDR2 is FYNNEI. CDR3 length: 15 amino acids.

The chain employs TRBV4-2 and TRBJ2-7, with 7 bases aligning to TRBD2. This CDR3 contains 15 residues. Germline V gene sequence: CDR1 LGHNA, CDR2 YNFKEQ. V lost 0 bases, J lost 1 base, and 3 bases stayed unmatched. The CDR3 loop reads CASSQDAGESYEQYF. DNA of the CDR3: TGTGCCAGCAGCCAAGATGCGGGGGAGTCCTACGAGCAGTACTTC.

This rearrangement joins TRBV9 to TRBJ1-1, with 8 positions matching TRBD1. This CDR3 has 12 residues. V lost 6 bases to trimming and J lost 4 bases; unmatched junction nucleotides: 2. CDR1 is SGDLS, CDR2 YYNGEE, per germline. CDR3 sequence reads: CASNRGGTEAFF. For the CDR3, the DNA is TGTGCCAGCAACAGGGGGGGCACTGAAGCTTTCTTT.

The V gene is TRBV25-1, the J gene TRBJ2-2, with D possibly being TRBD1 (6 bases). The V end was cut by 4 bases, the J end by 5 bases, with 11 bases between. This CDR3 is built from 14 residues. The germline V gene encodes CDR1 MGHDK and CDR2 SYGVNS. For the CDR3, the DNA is TGTGCCAGCAGTGGTCAGGGGCGGACCGGGGAGCTGTTTTTT. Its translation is CASSGQGRTGELFF. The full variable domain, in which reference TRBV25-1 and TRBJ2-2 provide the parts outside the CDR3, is EADIYQTPRYLVIGTGKKITLECSQTMGHDKMYWYQQDPGMELHLIHYSYGVNSTEKGDLSSESTVSRIRTEHFPLTLESARPSHTSQYLCASSGQGRTGELFFGEGSRLTVL.

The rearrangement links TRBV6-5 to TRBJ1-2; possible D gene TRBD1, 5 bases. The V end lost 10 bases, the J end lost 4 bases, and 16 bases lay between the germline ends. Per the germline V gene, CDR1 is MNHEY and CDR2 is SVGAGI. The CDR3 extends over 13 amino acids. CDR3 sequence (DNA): TGTGCCACCCAGCCCCAGGGAGGCTATGGCTACACCTTC. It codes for CATQPQGGYGYTF.

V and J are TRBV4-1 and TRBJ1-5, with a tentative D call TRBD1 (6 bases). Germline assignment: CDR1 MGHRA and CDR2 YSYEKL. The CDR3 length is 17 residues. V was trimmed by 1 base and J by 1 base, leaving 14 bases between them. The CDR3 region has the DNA TGCGCCAGCAGCCAAGCCGAACAGGGTTGGAGCAATCAGCCCCAGCATTTT. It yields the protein CASSQAEQGWSNQPQHF.

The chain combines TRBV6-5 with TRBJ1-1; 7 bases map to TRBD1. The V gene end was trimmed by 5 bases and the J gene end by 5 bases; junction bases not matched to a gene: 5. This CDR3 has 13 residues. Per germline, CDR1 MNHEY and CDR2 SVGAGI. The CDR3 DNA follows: TGTGCCAGCAGTCTCGACAGGGAAACTGAAGCTTTCTTT. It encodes CASSLDRETEAFF.

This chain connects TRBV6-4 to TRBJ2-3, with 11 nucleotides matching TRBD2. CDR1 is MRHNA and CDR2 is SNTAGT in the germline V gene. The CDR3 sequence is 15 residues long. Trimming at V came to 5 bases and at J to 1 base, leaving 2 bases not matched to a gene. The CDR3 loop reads CASSSLAGGTDTQYF. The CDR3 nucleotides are TGTGCCAGCAGTTCACTAGCGGGGGGCACAGATACGCAGTATTTT.

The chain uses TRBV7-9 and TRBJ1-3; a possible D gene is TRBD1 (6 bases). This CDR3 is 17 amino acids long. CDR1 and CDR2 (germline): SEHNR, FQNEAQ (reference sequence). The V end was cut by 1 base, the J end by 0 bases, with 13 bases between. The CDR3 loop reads CASSLGDAGASGNTIYF. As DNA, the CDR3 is TGTGCCAGCAGCTTAGGGGATGCGGGGGCCTCTGGAAACACCATATATTTT.

The CDR3 is CASGEGTGRGMNTEAFF. The CDR3 nucleotides are TGTGCCAGCGGGGAGGGGACAGGGAGGGGAATGAACACTGAAGCTTTCTTT. J is TRBJ1-1 and V is TRBV27; 9 bases are a match to TRBD1. Germline V gives CDR1 MNHEY, CDR2 SMNVEV (reference sequence). This CDR3 is 17 amino acids long. V lost 8 bases to trimming and J lost 0 bases; unmatched junction nucleotides: 13.

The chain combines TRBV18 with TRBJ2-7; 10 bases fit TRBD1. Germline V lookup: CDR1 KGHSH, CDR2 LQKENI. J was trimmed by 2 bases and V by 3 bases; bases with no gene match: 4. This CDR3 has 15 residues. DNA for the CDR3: TGTGCCAGCTCACCGCCCGGGACAGGGGCCTACGAGCAGTACTTC. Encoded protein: CASSPPGTGAYEQYF.

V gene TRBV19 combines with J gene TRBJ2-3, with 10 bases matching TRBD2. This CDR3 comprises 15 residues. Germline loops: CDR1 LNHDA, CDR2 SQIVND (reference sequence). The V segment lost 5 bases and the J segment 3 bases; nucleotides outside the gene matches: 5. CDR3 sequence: CASSPGLAETDTQYF. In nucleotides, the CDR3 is TGTGCCAGTAGTCCCGGACTAGCGGAAACAGATACGCAGTATTTT.

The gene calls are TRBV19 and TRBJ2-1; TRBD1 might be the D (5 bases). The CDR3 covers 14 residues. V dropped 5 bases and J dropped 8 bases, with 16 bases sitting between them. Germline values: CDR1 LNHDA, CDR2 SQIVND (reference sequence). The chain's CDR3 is CASSPWPEGDEQFF. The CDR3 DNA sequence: TGTGCCAGTAGTCCTTGGCCTGAAGGGGATGAGCAGTTCTTC.

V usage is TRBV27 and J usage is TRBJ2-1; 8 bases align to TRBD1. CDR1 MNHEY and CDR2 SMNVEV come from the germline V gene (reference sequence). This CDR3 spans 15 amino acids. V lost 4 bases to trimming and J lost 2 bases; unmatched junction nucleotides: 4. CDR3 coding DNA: TGTGCCAGCAGTTCGGGGACAGGCACCTACAATGAGCAGTTCTTC. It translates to CASSSGTGTYNEQFF.

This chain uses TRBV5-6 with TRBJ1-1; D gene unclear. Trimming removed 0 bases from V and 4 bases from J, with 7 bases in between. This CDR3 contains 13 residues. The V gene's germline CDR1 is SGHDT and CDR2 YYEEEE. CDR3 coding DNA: TGTGCCAGCAGCTTGGTCACGGGCACTGAAGCTTTCTTT. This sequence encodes CASSLVTGTEAFF. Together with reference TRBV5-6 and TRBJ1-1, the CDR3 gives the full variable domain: DAGVTQSPTHLIKTRGQQVTLRCSPKSGHDTVSWYQQALGQGPQFIFQYYEEEERQRGNFPDRFSGHQFPNYSSELNVNALLLGDSALYLCASSLVTGTEAFFGQGTRLTVV.

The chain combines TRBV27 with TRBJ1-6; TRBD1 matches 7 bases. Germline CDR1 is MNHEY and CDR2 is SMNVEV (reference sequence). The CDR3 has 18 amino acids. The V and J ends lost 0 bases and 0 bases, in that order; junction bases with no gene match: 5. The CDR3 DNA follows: TGTGCCAGCAGTTTATCGAGGGGACAGAGCTCCTATAATTCACCCCTCCACTTT. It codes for CASSLSRGQSSYNSPLHF.

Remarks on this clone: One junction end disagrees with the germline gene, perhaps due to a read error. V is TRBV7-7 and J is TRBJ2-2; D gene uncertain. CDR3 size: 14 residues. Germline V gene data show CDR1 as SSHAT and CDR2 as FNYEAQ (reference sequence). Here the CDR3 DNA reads TGTGCTAGCAGCGCGTTCAAAGACACCGGGGAGCTGTTTTTT. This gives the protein CASSAFKDTGELFF. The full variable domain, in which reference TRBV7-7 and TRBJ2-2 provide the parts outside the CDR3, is GAGVSQSPRYKVTKRGQDVTLRCDPISSHATLYWYQQALGQGPEFLTYFNYEAQPDKSGLPSDRFSAERPEGSISTLTIQRTEQRDSAMYRCASSAFKDTGELFFGEGSRLTVL.

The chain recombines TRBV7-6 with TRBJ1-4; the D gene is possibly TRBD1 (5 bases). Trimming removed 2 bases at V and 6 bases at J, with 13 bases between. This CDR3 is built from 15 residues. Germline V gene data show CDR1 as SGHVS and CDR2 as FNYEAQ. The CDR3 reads CASSLWAPGDEKLFF. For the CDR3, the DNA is TGTGCCAGCAGCTTATGGGCCCCGGGGGATGAAAAACTGTTTTTT.

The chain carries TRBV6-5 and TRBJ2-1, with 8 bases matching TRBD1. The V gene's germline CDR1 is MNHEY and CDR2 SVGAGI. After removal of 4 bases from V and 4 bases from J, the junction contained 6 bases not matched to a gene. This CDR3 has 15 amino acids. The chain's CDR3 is CASSSGTGLYNEQFF. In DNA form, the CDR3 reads TGTGCCAGCAGTTCCGGGACAGGCCTATACAATGAGCAGTTCTTC.

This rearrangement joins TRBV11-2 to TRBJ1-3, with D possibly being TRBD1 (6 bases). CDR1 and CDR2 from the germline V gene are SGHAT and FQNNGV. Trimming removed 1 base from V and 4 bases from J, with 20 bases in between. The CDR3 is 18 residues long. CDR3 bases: TGTGCCAGCAGCTTAGTGCGGGGGGCTCTTAGCTCCGGAAACACCATATATTTT. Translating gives CASSLVRGALSSGNTIYF.

The CDR3 DNA is TGTGCCAGCAGCGCACACCCGGGACTCAATGAGCAGTTCTTC. Amino acid sequence: CASSAHPGLNEQFF. The chain carries TRBV9 and TRBJ2-1, with D perhaps matching TRBD2 (6 bases). CDR3 length: 14 residues. The V gene lost 3 bases and the J gene lost 6 bases, with 13 bases spanning the gap. Looked up from germline, CDR1 is SGDLS and CDR2 is YYNGEE.

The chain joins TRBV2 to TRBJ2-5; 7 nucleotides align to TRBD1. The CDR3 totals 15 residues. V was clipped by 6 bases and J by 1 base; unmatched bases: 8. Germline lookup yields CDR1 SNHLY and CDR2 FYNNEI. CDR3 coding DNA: TGTGCCAGCAGCCGAAACAGGGGCCTCCAAGAGACCCAGTACTTC. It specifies CASSRNRGLQETQYF.

The DNA of the CDR3 is TGTGCCAGCAGTCCCCATTCCTATAATTCACCCCTCCACTTT. It translates to CASSPHSYNSPLHF. The chain has TRBV28 and TRBJ1-6, with D hard to call. This CDR3 spans 14 amino acids. Trimming pared 5 bases from V and 1 base from J, leaving 6 bases between. CDR1 is MDHEN, CDR2 SYDVKM, per germline.

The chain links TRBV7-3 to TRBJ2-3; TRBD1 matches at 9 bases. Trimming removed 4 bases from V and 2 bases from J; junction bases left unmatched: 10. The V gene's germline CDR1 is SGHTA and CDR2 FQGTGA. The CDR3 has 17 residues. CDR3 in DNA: TGTGCCAGCAGCTCGACCCCCGGGGACAGGGCCACAGATACGCAGTATTTT. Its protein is CASSSTPGDRATDTQYF.

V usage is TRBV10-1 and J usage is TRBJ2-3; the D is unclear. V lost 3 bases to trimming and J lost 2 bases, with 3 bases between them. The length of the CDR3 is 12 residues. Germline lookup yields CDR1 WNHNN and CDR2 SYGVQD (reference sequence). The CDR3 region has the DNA TGCGCCAGCAGTGATAACACAGATACGCAGTATTTT. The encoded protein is CASSDNTDTQYF.

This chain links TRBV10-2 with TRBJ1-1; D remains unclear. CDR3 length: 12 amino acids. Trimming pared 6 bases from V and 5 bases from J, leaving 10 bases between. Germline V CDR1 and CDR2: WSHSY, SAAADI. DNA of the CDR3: TGCGCCAGCAGGGACGGCGGGACTGAAGCTTTCTTT. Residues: CASRDGGTEAFF.

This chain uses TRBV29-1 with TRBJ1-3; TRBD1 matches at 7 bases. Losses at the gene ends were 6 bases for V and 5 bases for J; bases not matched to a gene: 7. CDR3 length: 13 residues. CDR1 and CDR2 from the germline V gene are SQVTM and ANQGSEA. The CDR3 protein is CSVLTGDRNTIYF. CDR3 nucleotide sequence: TGCAGCGTACTAACAGGGGACCGAAACACCATATATTTT.

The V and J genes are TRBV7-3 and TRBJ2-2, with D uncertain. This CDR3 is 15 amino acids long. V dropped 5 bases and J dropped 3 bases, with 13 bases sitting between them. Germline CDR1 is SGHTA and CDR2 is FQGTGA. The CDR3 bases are TGTGCCAGCAGCATGGAGAGGTCCTACACCGGGGAGCTGTTTTTT. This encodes CASSMERSYTGELFF.